This is a list of T cell receptor beta chains from one sample in a study of shared clonotypes between healthy human individuals. TCRdb keeps only in-frame clones here, not all; method: immunoSEQ multiplex PCR. There are around 600,000 clones in the sample; roughly 98% occur only once, and around 0.3% lies in the top ten. Material: naive CD8+ T cells sorted from blood. Source of these receptors: a man aged 30-40 years in good health. Each CDR3 is given with its conserved first and last residue. A D gene is named only where the DNA matches it firmly. Clone size is stated in some rows and not others, as once, few, many or a class when expanded.

cdr3_aa cdr3_nt cdr3_length d_call v_call clone_size j_call
CASSLDRKGLAGHNEQFF TGTGCCAGCAGCTTAGATCGGAAGGGACTAGCGGGGCACAATGAGCAGTTCTTC 18 TRBD2 TRBV11-3 NA TRBJ2-1
CASSSNYEQYF TGCGCCAGCAGCTCCAACTACGAGCAGTACTTC 11 NA TRBV5-1 NA TRBJ2-7
CASSVGGAGLQETQYF TGTGCCAGCAGCGTAGGTGGAGCGGGGTTACAAGAGACCCAGTACTTC 16 TRBD2 TRBV9 NA TRBJ2-5
CASSESMEENEQYF TGCGCCAGCAGTGAGTCGATGGAGGAGAACGAGCAGTACTTC 14 NA TRBV10-2 NA TRBJ2-7
CASSGLGAGNEQFF TGTGCCAGCAGCGGCTTGGGGGCCGGCAATGAGCAGTTCTTC 14 NA TRBV27 NA TRBJ2-1
CSAENGRGTDTQYF TGCAGCGCCGAAAATGGACGCGGCACAGATACGCAGTATTTT 14 NA TRBV29-1 NA TRBJ2-3
CASSDKASGKEQFF TGTGCCAGCAGTGATAAGGCTAGCGGGAAGGAGCAGTTCTTC 14 TRBD2 TRBV2 NA TRBJ2-1
CASSFQGAGDTQYF TGTGCCAGCAGCTTCCAGGGGGCCGGAGATACGCAGTATTTT 14 TRBD1 TRBV7-3 NA TRBJ2-3
CASSLPSGNTIYF TGCGCCAGCAGCCTTCCCTCTGGAAACACCATATATTTT 13 NA TRBV5-1 NA TRBJ1-3
CASSLVEDRREKLFF TGTGCCAGCAGCTTGGTGGAGGACCGGAGAGAAAAACTGTTTTTT 15 NA TRBV5-5 NA TRBJ1-4
CASSYREAYEQYF TGTGCCAGCAGTTATAGGGAGGCCTACGAGCAGTACTTC 13 NA TRBV6-5 NA TRBJ2-7
CASSQGSPAYEQYF TGTGCCAGCAGTCAAGGGTCACCCGCCTACGAGCAGTACTTC 14 NA TRBV5-4 NA TRBJ2-7
CASSEPTIPPYNEQFF TGCGCCAGCAGTGAGCCCACTATACCCCCCTACAATGAGCAGTTCTTC 16 NA TRBV10-2 NA TRBJ2-1
CASSSSGTSGRMSTDTQYF TGCGCCAGCAGCAGCTCCGGGACTAGCGGGAGGATGAGCACAGATACGCAGTATTTT 19 TRBD2 TRBV5-1 NA TRBJ2-3
CASRPRGNYGYTF TGTGCCAGCAGGCCAAGGGGGAACTATGGCTACACCTTC 13 NA TRBV27 NA TRBJ1-2
CASSLDLAGVPGYGELFF TGTGCCAGCAGCTTGGACTTAGCGGGAGTACCCGGATACGGGGAGCTGTTTTTT 18 TRBD2 TRBV7-2 NA TRBJ2-2
CASSLVGSTDNEQFF TGTGCCAGCAGCTTAGTCGGCAGCACCGACAATGAGCAGTTCTTC 15 NA TRBV7-9 NA TRBJ2-1
CASSADSYTEAFF TGTGCCAGCAGCGCGGACAGTTATACCGAAGCTTTCTTT 13 NA TRBV9 NA TRBJ1-1
CASSIPSGSYDEQYF TGTGCCAGTAGTATACCTAGCGGGAGTTACGACGAGCAGTACTTC 15 TRBD2 TRBV19 NA TRBJ2-7
CASSSQRDTDHEQYF TGTGCCAGCAGCTCCCAACGGGACACGGACCACGAGCAGTACTTC 15 NA TRBV7-9 once TRBJ2-7
CASSQAPGSLNTEAFF TGCGCCAGCAGCCAGGCTCCCGGTAGTCTGAACACTGAAGCTTTCTTT 16 NA TRBV4-1 NA TRBJ1-1
CASSELIVYPFFSHNEQFF TGCGCCAGCAGTGAGCTTATTGTATACCCCTTTTTTTCCCACAATGAGCAGTTCTTC 19 NA TRBV10-1 NA TRBJ2-1
CASSQVAPGTGGFQPQHF TGCGCCAGCAGCCAAGTCGCCCCTGGGACAGGGGGCTTTCAGCCCCAGCATTTT 18 TRBD1 TRBV4-1 NA TRBJ1-5
CASSELGQVIYEQYF TGTGCCAGCAGTGAACTTGGACAGGTAATCTACGAGCAGTACTTC 15 TRBD1 TRBV6-1 NA TRBJ2-7
CSVDQRNTGELFF TGCAGCGTTGATCAACGGAACACCGGGGAGCTGTTTTTT 13 NA TRBV29-1 NA TRBJ2-2
CASSEDSYNEQFF TGTGCCAGCAGCGAGGACAGCTACAATGAGCAGTTCTTC 13 NA TRBV11-2 once TRBJ2-1
CASSLPGHF TGTGCCAGCAGCTTACCCGGTCATTTT 9 NA TRBV7-9 NA TRBJ2-2
CASRSTGGQETQYF TGTGCCAGCAGGTCCACTGGGGGCCAAGAGACCCAGTACTTC 14 NA TRBV11-2 NA TRBJ2-5
CASSLDWGNTGELFF TGTGCCAGCAGCTTAGACTGGGGGAACACCGGGGAGCTGTTTTTT 15 NA TRBV7-6 NA TRBJ2-2
CASSSSGSVHSYEQYF TGTGCCAGCAGCTCCTCGGGGAGTGTTCACTCCTACGAGCAGTACTTC 16 NA TRBV11-2 once TRBJ2-7
CASSHRLAGGYEQYF TGTGCCAGCAGCCATCGACTAGCGGGGGGCTACGAGCAGTACTTC 15 TRBD2 TRBV7-9 NA TRBJ2-7
CASSQVPGTLIGADTQYF TGCGCCAGCAGCCAAGTCCCCGGGACCCTCATTGGGGCAGATACGCAGTATTTT 18 NA TRBV4-1 NA TRBJ2-3
CASSQGTYNEQFF TGCGCCAGCAGCCAAGGGACTTACAATGAGCAGTTCTTC 13 NA TRBV4-1 NA TRBJ2-1
CASKPLGIGAFF TGTGCCAGCAAACCCCTCGGGATCGGAGCTTTCTTT 12 NA TRBV9 NA TRBJ1-1
CASSLPGYHNEQFF TGTGCCAGCAGTCTACCCGGCTACCACAATGAGCAGTTCTTC 14 NA TRBV6-5 NA TRBJ2-1
CASSIGPEYNEQFF TGTGCCAGTAGTATAGGGCCGGAATACAATGAGCAGTTCTTC 14 NA TRBV19 NA TRBJ2-1
CASSYSGLNEGYEQYF TGTGCCAGCAGTTACTCCGGACTTAACGAGGGCTACGAGCAGTACTTC 16 NA TRBV6-6 NA TRBJ2-7
CASSPIAPITDTQYF TGTGCCAGCAGCCCGATAGCCCCTATCACAGATACGCAGTATTTT 15 NA TRBV13 NA TRBJ2-3
CASRSFGGNEQFF TGTGCCAGCAGATCGTTCGGAGGGAATGAGCAGTTCTTC 13 NA TRBV27 NA TRBJ2-1
CASSDLASDSYEQYF TGTGCCAGCAGTGATTTAGCGAGCGATAGCTACGAGCAGTACTTC 15 NA TRBV2 once TRBJ2-7
CASSLGQYQETQYF TGTGCCAGCAGTCTGGGACAGTATCAAGAGACCCAGTACTTC 14 TRBD1 TRBV27 NA TRBJ2-5
CASSLGPGTGGYEQYF TGTGCCAGCAGCTTAGGACCCGGGACAGGGGGGTACGAGCAGTACTTC 16 TRBD1 TRBV13 NA TRBJ2-7
CASSLAPGWKNYGYTF TGTGCCAGCAGCTTAGCCCCAGGTTGGAAAAACTATGGCTACACCTTC 16 NA TRBV7-9 NA TRBJ1-2
CASSLPPEDGYTF TGTGCCAGCAGCTTGCCCCCGGAGGATGGCTACACCTTC 13 NA TRBV5-4 NA TRBJ1-2
CSGEEGGNIQYF TGCAGCGGGGAAGAGGGTGGAAACATTCAGTACTTC 12 NA TRBV29-1 NA TRBJ2-4
CASSPSGQSYEQYF TGTGCCAGCAGCCCCTCGGGACAGAGCTACGAGCAGTACTTC 14 TRBD1 TRBV7-2 NA TRBJ2-7
CASSVPGLGQETQYF TGCGCCAGCAGCGTTCCGGGACTAGGGCAAGAGACCCAGTACTTC 15 TRBD2 TRBV5-1 NA TRBJ2-5
CSVEFRGEGETQYF TGCAGCGTTGAATTTCGGGGGGAGGGAGAGACCCAGTACTTC 14 TRBD2 TRBV29-1 NA TRBJ2-5
CASSFRIGNTGELFF TGTGCCAGCAGCTTCAGGATAGGGAACACCGGGGAGCTGTTTTTT 15 NA TRBV7-8 NA TRBJ2-2
CATRHPLSTGELFF TGTGCCACCCGACACCCTCTCAGCACCGGGGAGCTGTTTTTT 14 NA TRBV6-5 NA TRBJ2-2
CASSLGGALDGYTF TGTGCCAGCAGTTTGGGGGGCGCGCTTGATGGCTACACCTTC 14 NA TRBV28 NA TRBJ1-2